Detailed here is one TCR beta chain. Clones were read by immunoSEQ multiplex PCR, and TCRdb kept only the in-frame ones, dropping some. The profile shows about 130,000 clones, 70% to 90% of them singletons. The V end lost 6 bases, the J end lost 3 bases, and 6 bases lay between the germline ends. CDR1 and CDR2 (germline): MDHEN, SYDVKM. The CDR3 consists of 12 residues. This entry belongs to a study of control samples from healthy donors and cancer patients. This clonotype was obtained from a man in his forties or fifties in good health. The chain employs TRBV28 and TRBJ1-5; D is undetermined. The sequenced sample consisted of blood. As DNA, the CDR3 is TGTGCCAGCAGGGCACCCAATCAGCCCCAGCATTTT. Translating gives CASRAPNQPQHF.